What follows is one T cell receptor (beta chain) and its context. Its antigen is undetermined. This sample is part of a study of early T cells in non-severe SARS-CoV-2 infection. Overall study context: Bulk RNA taken from unsorted whole blood was sequenced, leaving chains unpaired. Findings of the study overall: Database matching using VDJdb favored anti-spike CD8 responses, with private and CD4 specificities left missing.

The CDR3 consists of 15 residues. The trim removed 2 bases at V and 6 bases at J, leaving 7 bases unmatched. Per the germline V gene, CDR1 is SGHRS and CDR2 is YFSETQ. Researchers attached unique molecular identifiers to individual cDNA molecules. One entry per CDR3 protein, called by TCRdb with MiXCR from the 5' RACE reads. The sample includes 97,000 or so distinct CDR3 sequences, approximately 11% of them seen just once. This sample comprised whole blood, obtained at baseline. This TCR was recovered from an adult who was a healthcare worker with PCR-confirmed SARS-CoV-2 infection or an uninfected control (not recorded which). The chain has TRBV5-1 and TRBJ2-2; 7 bases align to TRBD2. CDR3 bases: TGCGCCAGCAGCTTCGGGAGCAGCGGGGCCGGGGAGCTGTTTTTT. Encoded protein: CASSFGSSGAGELFF.